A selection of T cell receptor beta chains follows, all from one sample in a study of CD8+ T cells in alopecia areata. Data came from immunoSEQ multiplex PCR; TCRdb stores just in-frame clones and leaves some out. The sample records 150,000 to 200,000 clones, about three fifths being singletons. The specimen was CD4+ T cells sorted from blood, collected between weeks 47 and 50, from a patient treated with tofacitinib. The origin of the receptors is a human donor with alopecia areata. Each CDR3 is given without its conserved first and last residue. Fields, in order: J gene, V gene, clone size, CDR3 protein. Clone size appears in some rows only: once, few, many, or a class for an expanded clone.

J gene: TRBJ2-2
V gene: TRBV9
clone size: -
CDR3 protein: ASSVAGELF

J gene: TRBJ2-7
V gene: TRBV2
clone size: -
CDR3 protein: ASSERRGGHYEQY

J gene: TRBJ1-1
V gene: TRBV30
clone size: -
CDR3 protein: AQIEGTMNTEAF

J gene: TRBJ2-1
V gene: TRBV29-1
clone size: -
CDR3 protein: SVLTSSDEQF

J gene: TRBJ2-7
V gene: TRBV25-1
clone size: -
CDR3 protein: ASSAQTGEQY

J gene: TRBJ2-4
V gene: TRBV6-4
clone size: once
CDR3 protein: AHPGLAGGLAKNIQY

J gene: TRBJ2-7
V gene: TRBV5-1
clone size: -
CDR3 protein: ASSFTETYEQY

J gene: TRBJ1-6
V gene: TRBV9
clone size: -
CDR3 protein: ASSEGQGGSPLH

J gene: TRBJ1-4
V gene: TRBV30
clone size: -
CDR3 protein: AWNRQGGEKLF

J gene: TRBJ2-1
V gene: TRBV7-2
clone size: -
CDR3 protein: ASSLAQSSYNEQF

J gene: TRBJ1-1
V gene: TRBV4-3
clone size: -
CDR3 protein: ASSQDRKGPNTEAF